This T cell receptor beta chain was observed in a study of blood T cell repertoires in COVID-19 (dated by TCRdb to about 2020). Some background on the complete study: Samples covering the acute and convalescent phases of COVID-19 were provided by collaborators in the United States, Italy and Spain. The material from the prospective study consisted of cDNA or gDNA derived from T cells, B-cell-depleted T cells, or PBMCs. The dataset comprised deeply sampled blood TCRbeta repertoires from subjects exposed to, actively infected with, or recovered from COVID-19. The repertoires were released in a freely available public database meant as a resource for research on the immune response to SARS-CoV-2. The samples were drawn from the first 160 participants of the ongoing ImmuneRACE study and from over a thousand subjects provided by 6 global collaborators. A de-identified subject ID, COVID-19 status, age in years and sex were almost always included in the sample metadata. Where HLA class I and class II types were available, the types were taken from metadata supplied by the sample provider, not from assay-based typing. The paper as a whole reports these results and caveats: The amount of clinical and demographic metadata varied by source and participant and was provided uncurated.

TCRbeta CDR3 regions were amplified from genomic DNA using the immunoSEQ Assay, a bias-controlled multiplex PCR. As for the authors' bioinformatics: The number of nucleated cells in each sample was estimated from the amplification of reference gene primers within the assay. To quantify the absolute abundance of each unique TCRbeta CDR3 rearrangement, sequence reads were collapsed and filtered. For each sample, productive Simpson clonality was calculated as the square root of Simpson's diversity index over productive rearrangements. TCRdb holds this immuneACCESS table with in-frame rearrangements only. Some clones are missing; in checked studies, unresolved V genes explain under half, and the rest has no known cause. The V and J calls and clone size come from that table; D and trimming were worked out from the DNA. The sample table records 84,000 or so clones; about four fifths of these occur just once. Less than 40% of the sample comes from the top ten.

In regard to this clone: What this receptor recognizes is not known. No base qualities exist here, and no much larger clone lies one base off it.

Whole blood was collected in K2EDTA tubes by collaborating institutions according to the institutions' own protocols. For TCRbeta analysis, collaborator samples were shipped as frozen whole blood, as isolated PBMCs, or as DNA extracted from either sample type. For this chain, trimming is 4 bases at the V end and 6 bases at the J end, and the number of junction bases without a gene match is 4. Including the terminal cysteine and phenylalanine, the CDR3 comprises 13 residues. The CDR3 DNA has 39 bases and is translated from base 1. In the germline V gene, CDR1 corresponds to SGHDT and CDR2 to YYEEEE. The specimen sequenced was peripheral blood. This TCR came from a man aged 80 or over with active or convalescent COVID-19. The V and J segments used are TRBV5-6 and TRBJ2-7; TRBD2 matches 10 bases in the middle. The CDR3 reads as follows: CASSGGTSAEQYF. The DNA is as follows: TGTGCCAGCAGCGGGGGGACTAGCGCCGAGCAGTACTTC.